The rows below give T cell receptor beta chains drawn from one sample of a study of identical twins. One entry per CDR3 protein, called by TCRdb with MiXCR from the 5' RACE reads. The table records 300,000 to 400,000 distinct CDR3 sequences, approximately 8.8% of them present only once. Sequencing input: naive T cells sorted from blood. Every receptor here comes from a woman aged 50 to 60 in good health. CDR3s include the opening cysteine and the closing phenylalanine or tryptophan.

J: TRBJ2-5
V: TRBV7-2
CDR3: CASSPSWTQYF

J: TRBJ1-3
V: TRBV5-6
CDR3: CASSESGQGGNTIYF

J: TRBJ2-1
V: TRBV5-1
CDR3: CASSLSGTSSNEQFF

J: TRBJ2-7
V: TRBV12-3/TRBV12-4
CDR3: CASSPMWREAYEQYF

J: TRBJ2-1
V: TRBV20-1
CDR3: CSAEKTGGVSGRAYNEQFF

J: TRBJ1-6
V: TRBV12-3/TRBV12-4
CDR3: CASTRGGDSPLHF

J: TRBJ2-1
V: TRBV6-5
CDR3: CASSYFRASGGPWGSYNEQFF

J: TRBJ1-1
V: TRBV3-1
CDR3: CASSQDLGRNTEAFF

J: TRBJ2-3
V: TRBV20-1
CDR3: CSADPRLAGSTDTQYF

J: TRBJ2-1
V: TRBV20-1
CDR3: CSARERTSSSYNEQFF

J: TRBJ2-3
V: TRBV7-2
CDR3: CASSPFFGTTDTQYF

J: TRBJ2-1
V: TRBV9
CDR3: CASSVGGTSGIYEQFF

J: TRBJ2-1
V: TRBV5-6
CDR3: CASSSRSRVYNEQFF

J: TRBJ2-7
V: TRBV7-3
CDR3: CASSFSGMNDEQYF

J: TRBJ2-5
V: TRBV10-3
CDR3: CAISESEGTQYF

J: TRBJ2-6
V: TRBV29-1
CDR3: CSVLMATGANVLTF

J: TRBJ2-3
V: TRBV29-1
CDR3: CSGGGDTQYF